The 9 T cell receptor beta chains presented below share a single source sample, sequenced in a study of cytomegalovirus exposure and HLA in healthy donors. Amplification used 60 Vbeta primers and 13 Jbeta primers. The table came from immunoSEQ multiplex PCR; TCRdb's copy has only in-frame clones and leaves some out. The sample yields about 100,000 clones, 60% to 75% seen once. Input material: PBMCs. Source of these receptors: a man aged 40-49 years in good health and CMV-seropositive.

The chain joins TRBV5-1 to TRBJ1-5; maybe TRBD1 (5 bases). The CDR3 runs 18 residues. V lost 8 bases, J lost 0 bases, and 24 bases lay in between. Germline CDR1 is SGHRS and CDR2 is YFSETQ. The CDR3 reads CASSEMGQKGYSNQPQHF. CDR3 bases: TGCGCCAGTTCGGAGATGGGGCAAAAGGGGTATAGCAATCAGCCCCAGCATTTT.

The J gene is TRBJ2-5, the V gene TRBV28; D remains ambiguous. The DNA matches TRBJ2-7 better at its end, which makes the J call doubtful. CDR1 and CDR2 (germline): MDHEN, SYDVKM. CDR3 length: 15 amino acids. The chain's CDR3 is CASSLNSGLNYEQYF. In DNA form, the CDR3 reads TGTGCCAGCAGTTTAAATTCCGGCCTAAACTACGAGCAGTACTTC.

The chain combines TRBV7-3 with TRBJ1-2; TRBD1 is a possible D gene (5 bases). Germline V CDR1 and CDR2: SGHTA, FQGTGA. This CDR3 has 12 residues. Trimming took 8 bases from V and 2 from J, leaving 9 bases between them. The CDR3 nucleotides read TGTGCCAGCGGCAGACAGAACTATGGCTACACCTTC. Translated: CASGRQNYGYTF.

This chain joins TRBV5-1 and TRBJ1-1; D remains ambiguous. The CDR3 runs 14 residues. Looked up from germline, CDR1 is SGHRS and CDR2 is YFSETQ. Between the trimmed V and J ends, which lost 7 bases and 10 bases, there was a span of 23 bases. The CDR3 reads CASAQIDRETVAFF. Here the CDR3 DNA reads TGCGCCAGCGCTCAGATCGATCGGGAAACCGTAGCTTTCTTT.

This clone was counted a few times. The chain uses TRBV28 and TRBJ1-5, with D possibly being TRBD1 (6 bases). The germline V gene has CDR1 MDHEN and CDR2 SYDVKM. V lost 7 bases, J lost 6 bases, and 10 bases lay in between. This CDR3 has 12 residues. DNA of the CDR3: TGTGCCAGCACTGGACAGAGTCAGCCCCAGCATTTT. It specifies CASTGQSQPQHF.

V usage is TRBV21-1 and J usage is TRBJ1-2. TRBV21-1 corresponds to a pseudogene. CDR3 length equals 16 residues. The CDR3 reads CASSKSAGFRAYGYTF. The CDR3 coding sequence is TGTGCCAGCAGCAAAAGCGCGGGGTTTCGGGCCTATGGCTACACCTTC.

The CDR3, as DNA: TGTGCCAGTAGCAAAAGACTAGCGGGAGGGCGTAATGAGCAGTTCTTC. Translating it yields CASSKRLAGGRNEQFF. This sequence joins TRBV19 and TRBJ2-1; 14 positions match TRBD2. CDR3 size: 16 residues. V lost 6 bases and J lost 7; bases outside the gene matches: 8. Germline CDR1 reads LNHDA; CDR2 reads SQIVND (reference sequence).

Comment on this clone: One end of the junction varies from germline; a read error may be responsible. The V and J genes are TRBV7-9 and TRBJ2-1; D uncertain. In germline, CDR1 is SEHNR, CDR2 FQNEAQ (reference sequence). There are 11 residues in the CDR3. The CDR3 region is CASSLDSLGVF. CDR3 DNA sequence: TGTGCCAGCAGCTTAGACAGCCTTGGCGTCTTC.

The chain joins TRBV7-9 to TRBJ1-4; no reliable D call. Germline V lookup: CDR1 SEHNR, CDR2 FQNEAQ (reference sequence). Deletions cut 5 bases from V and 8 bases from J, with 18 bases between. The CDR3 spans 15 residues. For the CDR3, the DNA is TGTGCCAGCAGCCCCCCCGTGGCCGGGGAGGAAAAACTGTTTTTT. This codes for CASSPPVAGEEKLFF.